The 17 T cell receptor beta chains reported below all come from one sample, sequenced in a study of blood T cell repertoires in COVID-19. The assay was immunoSEQ multiplex PCR, and TCRdb's table has in-frame clones only and misses some. The data show around 140,000 clones, with roughly 86% seen just once and 1.8% held by the top ten. Sequenced material: peripheral blood. Every receptor here comes from a man in his 70s with acute or convalescent COVID-19.

The chain is built from TRBV11-2 and TRBJ2-1; 10 bases map to TRBD2. CDR1 SGHAT and CDR2 FQNNGV come from the germline V gene. Trimming at V came to 8 bases and at J to 4 bases, leaving 11 bases not matched to a gene. The CDR3 spans 16 residues. For the CDR3, the DNA is TGTGCCAGCTGTGAATCTAGCGGGGGCCCATACAATGAGCAGTTCTTC. Its translation is CASCESSGGPYNEQFF. The full variable domain, its missing parts supplied by reference TRBV11-2 and TRBJ2-1, is EAGVAQSPRYKIIEKRQSVAFWCNPISGHATLYWYQQILGQGPKLLIQFQNNGVVDDSQLPKDRFSAERLKGVDSTLKIQPAKLEDSAVYLCASCESSGGPYNEQFFGPGTRLTVL.

V is TRBV28 and J is TRBJ1-2; 8 bases map to TRBD1. Germline CDR1 reads MDHEN; CDR2 reads SYDVKM. This CDR3 comprises 15 residues. The junction had 7 bases not matched to a gene; V was cut back by 5 bases and J by 2 bases. CDR3 amino acids: CASSGTGVLNYGYTF. The CDR3 DNA is TGTGCCAGCAGTGGGACAGGCGTTTTGAACTATGGCTACACCTTC.

This clone has a single count. V usage is TRBV2 and J usage is TRBJ2-3; perhaps TRBD2 as D (6 bases). V lost 2 bases to trimming and J lost 2 bases, with 11 bases between them. This CDR3 has 15 residues. Germline assignment: CDR1 SNHLY and CDR2 FYNNEI. For the CDR3, the DNA is TGTGCCAGCAGTGAAAACCCGGGAGTCACAGATACGCAGTATTTT. Its translation is CASSENPGVTDTQYF. The full variable domain, its missing parts supplied by reference TRBV2 and TRBJ2-3, is EPEVTQTPSHQVTQMGQEVILRCVPISNHLYFYWYRQILGQKVEFLVSFYNNEISEKSEIFDDQFSVERPDGSNFTLKIRSTKLEDSAMYFCASSENPGVTDTQYFGPGTRLTVL.

This clone came up once. This chain uses TRBV5-4 with TRBJ2-3; TRBD2 might be the D (5 bases). There are 12 residues in the CDR3. Between the trimmed V and J ends, which lost 2 bases and 8 bases, there was a span of 9 bases. Germline V lookup: CDR1 SGHNT, CDR2 YYREEE (reference sequence). This chain's CDR3 is CASSFGSSTQYF. As DNA, the CDR3 is TGTGCCAGCAGCTTTGGGAGTAGTACGCAGTATTTT.

This clone was observed once. CDR3 protein: CASSPRAGAIQETQYF. The DNA of the CDR3 is TGTGCCAGCTCACCACGGGCGGGGGCGATCCAAGAGACCCAGTACTTC. This rearrangement joins TRBV18 to TRBJ2-5; D may be TRBD2 (7 bases). The CDR3 totals 16 residues. V lost 1 base to trimming and J lost 1 base, with 13 bases between them. CDR1 and CDR2 (germline): KGHSH, LQKENI.

V usage is TRBV10-3 and J usage is TRBJ2-1; D is unresolved. Per the germline V gene, CDR1 is ENHRY and CDR2 is SYGVKD. The germline V and J ends were trimmed by 4 bases and 8 bases, with 6 bases remaining between them. CDR3 length: 11 amino acids. Here the CDR3 reads CAISALHEQFF. The CDR3 DNA is TGTGCCATCAGTGCCCTCCATGAGCAGTTCTTC.

This clone has just a few counts. The rearrangement links TRBV4-2 to TRBJ2-2; weak D call: TRBD1 (6 bases). Germline assignment: CDR1 LGHNA and CDR2 YNFKEQ. Trimming stripped 0 bases from V and 1 base from J, with 9 bases between. The CDR3 has 16 residues. The CDR3 spells CASSQDSGQNTGELFF. In DNA, the CDR3 is TGTGCCAGCAGCCAAGACTCGGGACAGAACACCGGGGAGCTGTTTTTT.

The genes are TRBV28 and TRBJ2-1, with TRBD2 matching 13 bases. The CDR3 runs 17 residues. CDR1 and CDR2 (germline): MDHEN, SYDVKM. With V trimmed by 5 bases and J by 0 bases, 4 bases remained unmatched. The CDR3: CASSVTSGRPSYNEQFF. The CDR3 DNA reads TGTGCCAGCAGTGTGACTAGCGGGAGGCCCTCCTACAATGAGCAGTTCTTC.

DNA of the CDR3: TGCGCCAGCAGCTTGGGGACCGCGGGAATGGAGACCCAGTACTTC. It encodes CASSLGTAGMETQYF. The chain combines TRBV5-1 with TRBJ2-5; D may be TRBD2 (6 bases). Germline CDR1 SGHRS, CDR2 YFSETQ. Trimming stripped 0 bases from V and 5 bases from J, with 14 bases between. The CDR3 spans 15 residues.

This chain uses TRBV5-6 with TRBJ2-1; 9 bases align to TRBD1. This CDR3 region has 15 residues. Unmatched junction bases numbered 1, after V lost 0 bases and J lost 3 bases. Germline assignment: CDR1 SGHDT and CDR2 YYEEEE. The CDR3 DNA sequence: TGTGCCAGCAGCTTGGAGGACAGGGGCTACAATGAGCAGTTCTTC. Translation: CASSLEDRGYNEQFF.

The chain employs TRBV29-1 and TRBJ1-1; possible D gene TRBD1, 5 bases. The ends were cut back, 7 bases at V and 10 bases at J, with 19 bases in the middle. CDR3 length: 12 residues. The germline V gene has CDR1 SQVTM and CDR2 ANQGSEA. This CDR3 is CSERRGEGRAFF. DNA of the CDR3: TGCAGCGAAAGACGGGGGGAAGGAAGAGCTTTCTTT.

The chain is built from TRBV10-3 and TRBJ2-5, with D perhaps TRBD1 (5 bases). The CDR3 sequence is 14 residues long. CDR1 is ENHRY and CDR2 is SYGVKD in the germline V gene. Trimming left V 4 bases short and J 1 base short, with 10 bases between. The CDR3 here is CAISGAGSQETQYF. In nucleotides, the CDR3 is TGTGCCATCAGTGGTGCAGGGTCCCAAGAGACCCAGTACTTC.

The V call is TRBV18, the J call TRBJ1-4; D remains ambiguous. V lost 3 bases to trimming and J lost 8 bases, with 22 bases between them. The CDR3 covers 17 residues. CDR1 KGHSH and CDR2 LQKENI come from the germline V gene. CDR3 DNA: TGTGCCAGCTCACCTAAAAATAATAACGGGATTTCGGAAAAACTGTTTTTT. Amino acid sequence: CASSPKNNNGISEKLFF.

The chain recombines TRBV11-2 with TRBJ2-7; 12 bases agree with TRBD2. In germline, CDR1 is SGHAT, CDR2 FQNNGV. The CDR3 length is 14 residues. V dropped 4 bases and J dropped 4; count of bases not matched to a gene: 2. Here the CDR3 reads CASSSSGRAYEQYF. CDR3 coding DNA: TGTGCCAGCAGCTCTAGCGGGAGGGCATACGAGCAGTACTTC.

This rearrangement joins TRBV5-1 to TRBJ2-2; TRBD2 aligns across 9 bases. This CDR3 spans 16 amino acids. The V gene end was trimmed by 6 bases and the J gene end by 7 bases; junction bases not matched to a gene: 13. The germline CDR1 and CDR2 sequences are SGHRS and YFSETQ. The CDR3 loop is CASTKAGGPRDGELFF. Here the CDR3 DNA reads TGCGCCAGCACTAAGGCGGGAGGGCCACGGGACGGGGAGCTGTTTTTT.

The chain joins TRBV10-2 to TRBJ2-5; D perhaps matches TRBD1 (5 bases). The CDR3 is made up of 15 amino acids. Trimming took off 3 bases at V and 4 bases at J, with 15 bases between the two ends. From germline, CDR1 is WSHSY and CDR2 SAAADI. DNA for the CDR3: TGCGCCAGCAGTGACCCAGTCCGAAGGGGAGAGACCCAGTACTTC. It codes for CASSDPVRRGETQYF.

The chain has TRBV24-1 and TRBJ1-4, with 7 positions matching TRBD1. This CDR3 is built from 16 residues. The J segment lost 5 bases and the V segment lost 5 bases, leaving 10 bases of the junction unmatched. Germline values: CDR1 KGHDR, CDR2 SFDVKD. CDR3 in DNA: TGTGCCACCAGTGCCCTGACAGGGAAGGAAAATGAAAAACTGTTTTTT. It codes for CATSALTGKENEKLFF.